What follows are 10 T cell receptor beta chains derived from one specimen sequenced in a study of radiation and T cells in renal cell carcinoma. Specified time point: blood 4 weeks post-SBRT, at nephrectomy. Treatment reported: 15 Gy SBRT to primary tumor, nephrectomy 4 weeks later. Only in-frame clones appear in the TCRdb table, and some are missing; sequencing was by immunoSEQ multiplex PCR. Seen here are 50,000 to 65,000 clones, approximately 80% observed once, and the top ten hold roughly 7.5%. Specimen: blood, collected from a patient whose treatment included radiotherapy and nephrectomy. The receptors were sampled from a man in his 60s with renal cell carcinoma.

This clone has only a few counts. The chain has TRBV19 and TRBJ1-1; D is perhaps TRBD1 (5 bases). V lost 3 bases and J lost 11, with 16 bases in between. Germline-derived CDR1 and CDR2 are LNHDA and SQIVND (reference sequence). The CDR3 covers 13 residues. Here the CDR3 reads CASSILGEGDAFF. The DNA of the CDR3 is TGTGCCAGTAGTATCCTCGGGGAAGGGGACGCTTTCTTT. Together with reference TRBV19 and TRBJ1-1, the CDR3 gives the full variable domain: DGGITQSPKYLFRKEGQNVTLSCEQNLNHDAMYWYRQDPGQGLRLIYYSQIVNDFQKGDIAEGYSVSREKKESFPLTVTSAQKNPTAFYLCASSILGEGDAFFGQGTRLTVV.

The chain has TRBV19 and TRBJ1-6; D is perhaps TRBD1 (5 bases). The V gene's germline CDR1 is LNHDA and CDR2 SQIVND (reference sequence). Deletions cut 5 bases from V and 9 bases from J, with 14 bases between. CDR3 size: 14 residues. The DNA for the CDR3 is TGTGCCAGTAGTCAGACCCTCGGGGGTTCACCCCTCCACTTT. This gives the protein CASSQTLGGSPLHF.

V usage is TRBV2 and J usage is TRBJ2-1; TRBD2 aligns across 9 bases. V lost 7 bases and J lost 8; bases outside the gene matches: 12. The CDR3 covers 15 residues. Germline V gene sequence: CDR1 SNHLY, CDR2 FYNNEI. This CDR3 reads CASKFGVAGEDEQFF. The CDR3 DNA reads TGTGCCAGCAAGTTCGGAGTAGCGGGAGAGGATGAGCAGTTCTTC.

DNA of the CDR3: TGTGCCAGCTCACCCGGGACTTCTCGACGAGTCTATGGCTACACCTTC. It specifies CASSPGTSRRVYGYTF. The chain combines TRBV18 with TRBJ1-2; TRBD1 is a possible D gene (5 bases). Trimming cost V 3 bases and J 4 bases, with 18 bases left between them. The CDR3 contains 16 residues. From germline, CDR1 is KGHSH and CDR2 LQKENI. Using reference TRBV18 and TRBJ1-2 for the parts outside the CDR3, the full variable domain is NAGVMQNPRHLVRRRGQEARLRCSPMKGHSHVYWYRQLPEEGLKFMVYLQKENIIDESGMPKERFSAEFPKEGPSILRIQQVVRGDSAAYFCASSPGTSRRVYGYTFGSGTRLTVV.

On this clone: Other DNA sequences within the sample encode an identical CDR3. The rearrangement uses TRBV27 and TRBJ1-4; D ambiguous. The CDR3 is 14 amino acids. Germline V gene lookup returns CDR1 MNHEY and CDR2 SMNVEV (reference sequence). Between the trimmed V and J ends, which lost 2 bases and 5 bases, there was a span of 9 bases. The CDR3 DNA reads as TGTGCCAGCAGTTTACAGGTGAAAAATGAAAAACTGTTTTTT. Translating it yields CASSLQVKNEKLFF.

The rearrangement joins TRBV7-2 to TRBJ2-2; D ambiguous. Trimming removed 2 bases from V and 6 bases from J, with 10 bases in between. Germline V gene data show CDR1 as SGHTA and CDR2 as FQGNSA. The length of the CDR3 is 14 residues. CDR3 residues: CASSLRSVAGELFF. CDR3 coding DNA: TGTGCCAGCAGCTTACGCTCGGTGGCCGGGGAGCTGTTTTTT. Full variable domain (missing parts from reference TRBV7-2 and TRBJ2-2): GAGVSQSPSNKVTEKGKDVELRCDPISGHTALYWYRQSLGQGLEFLIYFQGNSAPDKSGLPSDRFSAERTGGSVSTLTIQRTQQEDSAVYLCASSLRSVAGELFFGEGSRLTVL.

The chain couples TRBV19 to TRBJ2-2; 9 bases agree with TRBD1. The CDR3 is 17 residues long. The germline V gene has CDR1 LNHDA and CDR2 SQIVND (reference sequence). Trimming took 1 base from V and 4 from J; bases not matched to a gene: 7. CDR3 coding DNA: TGTGCCAGTAGTATAGCTGCGGGACAGGGTTTCACCGGGGAGCTGTTTTTT. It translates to CASSIAAGQGFTGELFF.

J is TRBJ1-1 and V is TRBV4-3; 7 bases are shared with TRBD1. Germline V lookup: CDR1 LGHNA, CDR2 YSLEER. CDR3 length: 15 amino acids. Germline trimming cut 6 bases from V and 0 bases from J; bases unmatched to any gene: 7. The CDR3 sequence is CASRRNRGLNTEAFF. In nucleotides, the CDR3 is TGCGCCAGCAGGCGAAACAGGGGCCTGAACACTGAAGCTTTCTTT.

The CDR3 sequence: CASSDDGSYNEQFF. The CDR3 nucleotides are TGTGCCAGCAGTGATGACGGGTCCTACAATGAGCAGTTCTTC. V usage is TRBV6-1 and J usage is TRBJ2-1; no definite D call. With 3 bases removed from V and 1 base from J, the gap between germline ends came to 7 bases. Germline CDR1 MNHNS, CDR2 SASEGT. This CDR3 region has 14 residues.

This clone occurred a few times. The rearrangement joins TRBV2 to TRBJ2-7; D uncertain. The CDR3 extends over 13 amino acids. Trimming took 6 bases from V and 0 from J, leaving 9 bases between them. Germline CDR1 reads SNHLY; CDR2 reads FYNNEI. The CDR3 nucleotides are TGTGCCAGCAGGTGGACCCCCTCCTACGAGCAGTACTTC. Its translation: CASRWTPSYEQYF.